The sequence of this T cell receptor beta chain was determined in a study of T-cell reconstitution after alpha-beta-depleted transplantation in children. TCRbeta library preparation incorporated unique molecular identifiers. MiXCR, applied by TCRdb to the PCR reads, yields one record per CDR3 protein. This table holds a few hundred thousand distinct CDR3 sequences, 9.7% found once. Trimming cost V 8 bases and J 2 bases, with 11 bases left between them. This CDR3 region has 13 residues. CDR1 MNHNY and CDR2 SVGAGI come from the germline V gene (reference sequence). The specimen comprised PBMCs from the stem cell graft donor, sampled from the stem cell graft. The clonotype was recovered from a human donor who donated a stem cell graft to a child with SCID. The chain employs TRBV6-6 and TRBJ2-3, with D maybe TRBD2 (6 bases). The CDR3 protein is CASAWRDTDTQYF. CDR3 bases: TGTGCCAGCGCCTGGCGGGACACAGATACGCAGTATTTT.